These 2 T cell receptor beta chains share one sample of origin, sequenced in a study of T cell responses to AZD1222 COVID-19 vaccine. The assay was immunoSEQ multiplex PCR, and TCRdb's table has in-frame clones only and misses some. This sample has roughly 130,000 clones; roughly nine tenths occur once, and the top ten carry 1.3% to 1.5%. The sample was peripheral blood, taken on day 0 of AZD1222 vaccination. Source of these receptors: an adult in good health.

The chain joins TRBV4-2 to TRBJ2-7; D assignment may be TRBD1 or TRBD2 (5 bases each). V was shortened by 3 bases and J by 1 base, with 16 bases between the two germline ends. The CDR3 length is 16 residues. Germline V gene sequence: CDR1 LGHNA, CDR2 YNFKEQ. The CDR3 region has the DNA TGTGCCAGCAGCCAGGGGGACCGCCGAGAGTCCTACGAGCAGTACTTC. Amino acid sequence: CASSQGDRRESYEQYF.

The genes are TRBV19 and TRBJ1-1; TRBD1 matches at 9 bases. Losses at the gene ends were 7 bases for V and 6 bases for J; bases not matched to a gene: 9. The germline V gene encodes CDR1 LNHDA and CDR2 SQIVND (reference sequence). CDR3 length: 14 amino acids. CDR3 DNA sequence: TGTGCCAGTAACTTCGGACAGGGGAGCGCTGAAGCTTTCTTT. It encodes CASNFGQGSAEAFF.